The 10 T cell receptor beta chains listed next were all sequenced from one sample in a study of human T cells and chemical hapten exposure. Specified treatment: therapeutic diphenylcyclopropenone sensitization with weekly scalp DPC. For the library, individual cDNA molecules each received unique molecular identifiers. Using its own MiXCR run on the reads, TCRdb lists one record per CDR3 protein. The repertoire consists of thousands of distinct CDR3 sequences, with 49% occurring once and the leading ten covering 3.5%. Sequencing used whole blood, obtained before DPC sensitization or 2, 6, or about 24 weeks after (not recorded which). Source of these receptors: an adult with alopecia areata. Some clones in this sample may be carry-over from other donors' samples. This table probably holds off-target reads from a library built for another chain.

This clonotype came up a few times. This sequence joins TRBV27 and TRBJ2-1; maybe TRBD2 (6 bases). V was pared by 5 bases and J by 8 bases, with 10 bases between. The V gene's germline CDR1 is MNHEY and CDR2 SMNVEV (reference sequence). CDR3 size: 12 residues. Here the CDR3 reads CASSPRGYEQFF. The DNA for the CDR3 is TGTGCCAGCAGTCCCCGGGGGTATGAGCAGTTCTTC.

The rearrangement joins TRBV2 to TRBJ2-1, with 8 bases matching TRBD2. The V gene end was trimmed by 7 bases and the J gene end by 0 bases; junction bases not matched to a gene: 14. The CDR3 spans 18 residues. CDR1 SNHLY and CDR2 FYNNEI come from the germline V gene. CDR3 DNA: TGTGCCAGCACGAGGCCCCGGGGACTAGGGAGCTCCTACAATGAGCAGTTCTTC. It specifies CASTRPRGLGSSYNEQFF.

This chain links TRBV10-3 with TRBJ2-5; no clear D. The V gene's germline CDR1 is ENHRY and CDR2 SYGVKD. The CDR3 is made up of 13 amino acids. V was trimmed by 6 bases and J by 2 bases, leaving 10 bases between them. The CDR3 coding sequence is TGTGCCATCAGAACCCCAGTTCAAGAGACCCAGTACTTC. Its translation is CAIRTPVQETQYF.

This clonotype was detected only a few times. This chain joins TRBV14 and TRBJ2-3, with 7 bases lining up with TRBD2. CDR3 length: 15 residues. V lost 4 bases and J lost 3; bases outside the gene matches: 7. Germline CDR1 reads SGHDN; CDR2 reads FVKESK. This CDR3 is CASSRQPGGTDTQYF. As DNA, the CDR3 is TGTGCCAGCAGCCGCCAACCGGGAGGAACAGATACGCAGTATTTT. The full variable domain, its missing parts supplied by reference TRBV14 and TRBJ2-3, is EAGVTQFPSHSVIEKGQTVTLRCDPISGHDNLYWYRRVMGKEIKFLLHFVKESKQDESGMPNNRFLAERTGGTYSTLKVQPAELEDSGVYFCASSRQPGGTDTQYFGPGTRLTVL.

This clonotype was recorded once. The chain combines TRBV2 with TRBJ2-5, with a tentative D call TRBD2 (5 bases). The V gene's germline CDR1 is SNHLY and CDR2 FYNNEI. V was shortened by 7 bases and J by 2 bases, with 8 bases between the two germline ends. The CDR3 consists of 12 residues. The CDR3 sequence is CASISDQETQYF. Written as DNA, the CDR3 is TGTGCCAGCATTAGCGATCAAGAGACCCAGTACTTC.

J is TRBJ2-3 and V is TRBV7-9, with D unclear. Trimming removed 1 base at V and 1 base at J, with 3 bases between. CDR3 length: 13 amino acids. Germline lookup yields CDR1 SEHNR and CDR2 FQNEAQ (reference sequence). The CDR3 sequence: CASSLVGTDTQYF. CDR3 nucleotide sequence: TGTGCCAGCAGCTTAGTTGGCACAGATACGCAGTATTTT.

This clonotype was counted between two and nine times. This rearrangement joins TRBV5-4 to TRBJ2-7; D remains unclear. Per the germline V gene, CDR1 is SGHNT and CDR2 is YYREEE (reference sequence). The CDR3 contains 13 residues. V lost 1 base to trimming and J lost 4 bases, with 9 bases between them. CDR3 nucleotide sequence: TGTGCCAGCAGCTTGAGACCGATGTACGAGCAGTACTTC. It yields the protein CASSLRPMYEQYF.

The rearrangement joins TRBV4-2 to TRBJ2-1; D unclear. Looked up from germline, CDR1 is LGHNA and CDR2 is YNFKEQ. This CDR3 region has 11 residues. V was shortened by 3 bases and J by 9 bases, with 6 bases between the two germline ends. For the CDR3, the DNA is TGTGCCAGCAGCCATGCAAGTGAGCAGTTCTTC. It translates to CASSHASEQFF.

The chain links TRBV11-2 to TRBJ2-1, with 8 nucleotides matching TRBD1. V shed 5 bases and J 10 bases; nucleotides not matched to a gene: 10. The CDR3 contains 14 residues. Germline values: CDR1 SGHAT, CDR2 FQNNGV. For the CDR3, the DNA is TGTGCCAGCAGCCGTCCCGGGACAGGCTACGAGCAGTTCTTC. Translation: CASSRPGTGYEQFF.

This clonotype has more than one count but fewer than ten. The rearrangement joins TRBV5-4 to TRBJ2-5; possible D gene TRBD1, 6 bases. This CDR3 region has 14 residues. V was clipped by 5 bases and J by 1 base, with 12 bases between them. Germline CDR1 is SGHNT and CDR2 is YYREEE (reference sequence). The CDR3, as DNA: TGTGCCAGCAGTGCAGGGGTGATCCAAGAGACCCAGTACTTC. Protein product: CASSAGVIQETQYF.